A selection of T cell receptor beta chains follows, all from one sample in a study of T cell responses to AZD1222 COVID-19 vaccine. Assay used: immunoSEQ multiplex PCR; TCRdb lists only in-frame clones, some missing. The sample yields 120,000 to 150,000 clones, just over 90% seen once. Here the sequenced sample was peripheral blood, taken 28 days after the second AZD1222 dose. The receptors were sampled from an adult who received the AZD1222 COVID-19 vaccine. CDR3s include the opening cysteine and the closing phenylalanine or tryptophan. A D gene is named only where the DNA matches it firmly. A clone size is listed for some rows: how often the clone was seen (once, few, many), or a class if it is expanded.

j_call: TRBJ2-7; clone_size: .; v_call: TRBV5-4; d_call: .; cdr3_aa: CASSLVPPLSGAYYEQYF; cdr3_nt: TGTGCCAGCAGCTTGGTTCCCCCTTTGAGCGGAGCGTACTACGAGCAGTACTTC
j_call: TRBJ2-7; clone_size: once; v_call: TRBV11-3; d_call: TRBD1; cdr3_aa: CASSLKTTGPYEQYF; cdr3_nt: TGTGCCAGCAGCTTAAAAACGACAGGGCCCTACGAGCAGTACTTC
j_call: TRBJ1-1; clone_size: .; v_call: TRBV27; d_call: TRBD1; cdr3_aa: CASSLDRVRSTEAFF; cdr3_nt: TGTGCCAGCAGTCTAGACAGGGTGCGGAGCACTGAAGCTTTCTTT
j_call: TRBJ2-7; clone_size: few; v_call: TRBV12-5; d_call: .; cdr3_aa: CASGRDRRYEQYF; cdr3_nt: TGTGCTAGTGGCCGGGACCGACGCTACGAGCAGTACTTC
j_call: TRBJ2-6; clone_size: .; v_call: TRBV5-4; d_call: TRBD2; cdr3_aa: CASSRGGDSGANVLTF; cdr3_nt: TGTGCCAGCAGCCGGGGAGGGGATTCTGGGGCCAACGTCCTGACTTTC
j_call: TRBJ2-5; clone_size: .; v_call: TRBV9; d_call: TRBD2; cdr3_aa: CASSSWGGETQYF; cdr3_nt: TGTGCCAGCAGCTCCTGGGGGGGAGAGACCCAGTACTTC
j_call: TRBJ2-7; clone_size: .; v_call: TRBV10-3; d_call: .; cdr3_aa: CAISGYRDTADYEQYF; cdr3_nt: TGTGCCATCAGTGGGTACCGGGACACAGCCGACTACGAGCAGTACTTC
j_call: TRBJ1-1; clone_size: .; v_call: TRBV7-3; d_call: .; cdr3_aa: CASSLTKNTEAFF; cdr3_nt: TGTGCCAGCAGCTTAACCAAGAACACTGAAGCTTTCTTT
j_call: TRBJ2-3; clone_size: .; v_call: TRBV9; d_call: .; cdr3_aa: CASSSGERAEGTQYF; cdr3_nt: TGTGCCAGCAGCTCCGGAGAGCGGGCGGAGGGGACGCAGTATTTT
j_call: TRBJ1-5; clone_size: once; v_call: TRBV27; d_call: TRBD1; cdr3_aa: CASKQGAYQPQHF; cdr3_nt: TGTGCCAGCAAACAGGGGGCTTATCAGCCCCAGCATTTT
j_call: TRBJ1-1; clone_size: once; v_call: TRBV30; d_call: .; cdr3_aa: CAWTGDSTEAFF; cdr3_nt: TGTGCCTGGACAGGGGATAGCACTGAAGCTTTCTTT
j_call: TRBJ2-4; clone_size: .; v_call: TRBV18; d_call: TRBD2; cdr3_aa: CASSPSAGGQNIQYF; cdr3_nt: TGTGCCAGCTCACCGTCTGCGGGGGGGCAAAACATTCAGTACTTC
j_call: TRBJ1-2; clone_size: .; v_call: TRBV11-1; d_call: TRBD1; cdr3_aa: CASSSDRDRPLSYTF; cdr3_nt: TGTGCCAGCAGCTCTGACCGGGACAGGCCTCTGAGCTACACCTTC
j_call: TRBJ2-6; clone_size: .; v_call: TRBV24-1; d_call: .; cdr3_aa: CATRCRPEPGANVLTF; cdr3_nt: TGTGCCACCAGATGTAGGCCAGAGCCTGGGGCCAACGTCCTGACTTTC
j_call: TRBJ1-6; clone_size: .; v_call: TRBV19; d_call: TRBD1; cdr3_aa: CATRTGNNSPLHF; cdr3_nt: TGTGCCACCAGGACAGGAAATAATTCACCCCTCCACTTT
j_call: TRBJ2-6; clone_size: .; v_call: TRBV10-3; d_call: .; cdr3_aa: CAIRGTGANVLTF; cdr3_nt: TGTGCCATCAGGGGGACTGGGGCCAACGTCCTGACTTTC
j_call: TRBJ1-5; clone_size: .; v_call: TRBV6-2/TRBV6-3; d_call: .; cdr3_aa: CASSYRNQPQHF; cdr3_nt: TGTGCCAGCAGTTACCGAAATCAGCCCCAGCATTTT
j_call: TRBJ2-3; clone_size: once; v_call: TRBV11-2; d_call: TRBD2; cdr3_aa: CASSSGGGGTDTQYF; cdr3_nt: TGTGCCAGCAGCTCGGGAGGGGGGGGCACAGATACGCAGTATTTT